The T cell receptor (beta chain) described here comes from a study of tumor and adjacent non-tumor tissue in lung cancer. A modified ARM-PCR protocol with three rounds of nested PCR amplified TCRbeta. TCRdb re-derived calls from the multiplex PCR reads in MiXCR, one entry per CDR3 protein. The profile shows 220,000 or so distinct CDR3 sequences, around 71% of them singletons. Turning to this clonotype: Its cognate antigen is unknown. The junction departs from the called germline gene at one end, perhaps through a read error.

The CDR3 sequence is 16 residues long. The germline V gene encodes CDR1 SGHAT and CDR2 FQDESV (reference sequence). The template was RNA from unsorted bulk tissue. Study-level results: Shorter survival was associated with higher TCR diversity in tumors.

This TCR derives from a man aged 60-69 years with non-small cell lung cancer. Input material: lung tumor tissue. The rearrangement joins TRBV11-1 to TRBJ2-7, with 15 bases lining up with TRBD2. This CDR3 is CDSSPGTSGGPHEPYF. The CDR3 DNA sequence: TGTGACAGCAGCCCGGGGACTAGCGGGGGGCCACACGAGCCGTACTTC.